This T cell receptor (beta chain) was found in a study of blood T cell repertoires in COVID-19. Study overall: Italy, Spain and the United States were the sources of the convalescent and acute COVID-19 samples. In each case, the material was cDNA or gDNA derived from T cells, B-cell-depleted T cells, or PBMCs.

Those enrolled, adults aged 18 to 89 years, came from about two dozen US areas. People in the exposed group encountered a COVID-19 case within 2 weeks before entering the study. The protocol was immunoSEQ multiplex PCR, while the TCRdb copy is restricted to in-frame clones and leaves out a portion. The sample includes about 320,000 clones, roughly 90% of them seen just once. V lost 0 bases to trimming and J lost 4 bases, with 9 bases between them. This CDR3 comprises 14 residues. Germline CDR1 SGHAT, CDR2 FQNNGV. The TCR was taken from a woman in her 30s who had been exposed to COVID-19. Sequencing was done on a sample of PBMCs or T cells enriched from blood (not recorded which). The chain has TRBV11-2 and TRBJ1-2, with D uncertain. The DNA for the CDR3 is TGTGCCAGCAGCTTAGATGCGGGGTCCTATGGCTACACCTTC. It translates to CASSLDAGSYGYTF. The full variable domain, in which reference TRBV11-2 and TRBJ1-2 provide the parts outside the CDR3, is EAGVAQSPRYKIIEKRQSVAFWCNPISGHATLYWYQQILGQGPKLLIQFQNNGVVDDSQLPKDRFSAERLKGVDSTLKIQPAKLEDSAVYLCASSLDAGSYGYTFGSGTRLTVV.